This TCR beta chain was captured in a study of T cell responses to AZD1222 COVID-19 vaccine. The table came from immunoSEQ multiplex PCR; TCRdb's copy has only in-frame clones and leaves some out. The sample consists of roughly 150,000 clones, around nine tenths of them appearing once. General study findings and limits: Baseline antibody screening turned up just a handful of seropositive AZD1222 recipients.

The V gene's germline CDR1 is LNHDA and CDR2 SQIVND (reference sequence). V shed 6 bases and J shed 5 bases, with 13 bases lying between them. The CDR3 sequence is 13 residues long. Details on this clone: As yet, its antigen is unknown.

The receptor was derived from an adult in good health. This sequence joins TRBV19 and TRBJ2-5; D is tentatively TRBD1 or TRBD2 (5 bases each). Material: peripheral blood, obtained on day 0 of AZD1222 vaccination. CDR3 loop: CASRKVEGETQYF. CDR3 nucleotides: TGTGCCAGTAGGAAGGTCGAGGGGGAGACCCAGTACTTC.